Listed below are T cell receptor beta chains from one sample, sequenced in a study of early T cells in non-severe SARS-CoV-2 infection. TCRdb processed the 5' RACE reads anew with MiXCR; each CDR3 protein has one entry. The profile shows more than 65,000 distinct CDR3 sequences, more than 9% of them singletons. What was sequenced was whole blood. The origin of the receptors is an adult who was a healthcare worker with PCR-confirmed SARS-CoV-2 infection or an uninfected control (not recorded which). Both conserved end residues are part of each CDR3. The D gene is left open where the match is weak. Clone size is not always given. Where it is, it says once, few, many or a class for expanded clones.

clone_size,j_call,v_call,d_call,cdr3_aa,cdr3_nt
many,TRBJ2-2,TRBV3-1,TRBD1,CASSQRATGGARVYTGELFF,TGTGCCAGCAGCCAGAGGGCTACAGGGGGTGCGAGGGTGTACACCGGGGAGCTGTTTTTT
few,TRBJ1-6,TRBV4-1,-,CASSPIGGRVHF,TGCGCCAGCAGCCCCATTGGGGGACGAGTCCACTTT
many,TRBJ2-1,TRBV28,-,CASSVGSSYNEQFF,TGTGCCAGCAGTGTCGGCAGCTCCTACAATGAGCAGTTCTTC
many,TRBJ2-1,TRBV3-1,TRBD2,CASSQTGVAGDSYNEQFF,TGTGCCAGCAGCCAGACGGGGGTAGCGGGAGATTCTTACAATGAGCAGTTCTTC
-,TRBJ1-1,TRBV5-4,TRBD1,CASSPALRDRADTEAFF,TGTGCCAGCAGCCCGGCTCTCCGGGACAGGGCGGACACTGAAGCTTTCTTT
many,TRBJ1-2,TRBV9,-,CASGGTNYGYTF,TGTGCCAGCGGGGGCACTAACTATGGCTACACCTTC
many,TRBJ2-1,TRBV7-8,-,CASSLAESDYNEQFF,TGTGCCAGCAGCTTAGCCGAGTCTGACTACAATGAGCAGTTCTTC
many,TRBJ1-5,TRBV10-3,TRBD1,CAISSGQGLNQPQHF,TGTGCCATCAGCTCGGGACAGGGTCTAAATCAGCCCCAGCATTTT
-,TRBJ2-5,TRBV7-2,-,CASSYLQGGGETQYF,TGTGCCAGCAGCTACTTACAGGGCGGGGGAGAGACCCAGTACTTC
many,TRBJ1-3,TRBV29-1,-,CSVEVDSNSGNTIYF,TGCAGCGTTGAAGTGGACAGCAATTCTGGAAACACCATATATTTT
many,TRBJ2-4,TRBV4-1,TRBD2,CASSQTSGRNIQYF,TGCGCCAGCAGCCAAACTAGCGGGAGAAACATTCAGTACTTC
many,TRBJ2-7,TRBV28,-,CASSLLLRDTYEQYF,TGTGCCAGCAGTTTGCTTCTCCGGGACACCTACGAGCAGTACTTC
-,TRBJ2-3,TRBV14,-,CASSPNPFTQYF,TGTGCCAGCAGCCCCAACCCCTTTACGCAGTATTTT
many,TRBJ2-5,TRBV29-1,TRBD2,CSVEKAGGGETQYF,TGCAGCGTTGAAAAAGCGGGAGGTGGGGAGACCCAGTACTTC
many,TRBJ2-7,TRBV5-6,TRBD2,CASSGSGGYEQYF,TGTGCCAGCAGTGGTAGCGGGGGTTACGAGCAGTACTTC
-,TRBJ2-3,TRBV4-1,-,CASSLPDSGPGASTDTQYF,TGCGCCAGCAGCCTCCCCGATTCGGGGCCAGGGGCCAGCACAGATACGCAGTATTTT
few,TRBJ1-1,TRBV5-1,-,CASSLLGSTAREAFF,TGCGCCAGCAGCTTGTTAGGGTCGACCGCAAGGGAAGCTTTCTTT
many,TRBJ2-1,TRBV2,-,CASSPLGGTYNEQFF,TGTGCCAGCAGTCCCTTGGGCGGGACCTACAATGAGCAGTTCTTC
few,TRBJ2-1,TRBV29-1,-,CSVEWDSSYNEQFF,TGCAGCGTTGAATGGGATAGCTCCTACAATGAGCAGTTCTTC
many,TRBJ2-3,TRBV5-1,TRBD2,CASSRRSGSPQSTDTQYF,TGCGCCAGCAGCCGCCGTAGCGGGAGCCCCCAGAGCACAGATACGCAGTATTTT
-,TRBJ1-1,TRBV10-3,-,CAISGGAEGAEAFF,TGTGCCATCAGTGGCGGGGCCGAAGGCGCTGAAGCTTTCTTT
many,TRBJ2-7,TRBV29-1,-,CSVPVGPYEQYF,TGCAGCGTCCCGGTGGGTCCCTACGAGCAGTACTTC
-,TRBJ1-3,TRBV18,-,CASSPQGVHTIYF,TGTGCCAGCTCACCACAAGGGGTCCACACCATATATTTT
-,TRBJ1-1,TRBV28,-,CASRIRGEAFF,TGTGCCAGCAGAATCAGAGGCGAAGCTTTCTTT
many,TRBJ2-7,TRBV20-1,TRBD1,CSALVSGGPYEQYF,TGCAGTGCTCTAGTATCAGGGGGACCCTACGAGCAGTACTTC
many,TRBJ2-3,TRBV5-1,TRBD2,CASSVGTSATDTQYF,TGCGCCAGCAGCGTGGGGACTAGCGCCACAGATACGCAGTATTTT
few,TRBJ1-1,TRBV29-1,TRBD1,CSVVNYLSGQGAEAFF,TGCAGCGTAGTTAACTATCTTTCGGGACAGGGGGCGGAAGCTTTCTTT
many,TRBJ2-3,TRBV9,-,CASSPGYTQYF,TGTGCCAGCAGCCCTGGGTATACGCAGTATTTT
-,TRBJ2-1,TRBV5-1,-,CASSLGGGDYNEQFF,TGCGCCAGCAGTCTAGGGGGAGGTGACTACAATGAGCAGTTCTTC
-,TRBJ2-3,TRBV28,TRBD2,CASSLTLAGVEGDTQYF,TGTGCCAGCAGTTTAACACTAGCGGGAGTCGAGGGAGATACGCAGTATTTT
many,TRBJ2-1,TRBV6-1,-,CASSWDSYNEQFF,TGTGCCAGCAGCTGGGACTCTTACAATGAGCAGTTCTTC
-,TRBJ2-7,TRBV4-2,-,CASSQAKDGYEQYF,TGTGCCAGCAGCCAAGCCAAGGATGGCTACGAGCAGTACTTC
few,TRBJ1-1,TRBV29-1,TRBD1,CSVEERTGGTEAFF,TGCAGCGTTGAAGAGAGAACAGGGGGGACTGAAGCTTTCTTT
few,TRBJ2-4,TRBV20-1,TRBD2,CSARDPSTSGRRIQYF,TGCAGTGCTAGAGACCCCTCGACTAGCGGGAGACGGATTCAGTACTTC
many,TRBJ2-7,TRBV19,-,CASSKQRGEQYF,TGTGCCAGTAGTAAGCAACGGGGGGAGCAGTACTTC
few,TRBJ2-1,TRBV18,-,CANSPEKIRNEQFF,TGTGCCAACTCACCCGAGAAGATCCGCAATGAGCAGTTCTTC
many,TRBJ2-1,TRBV7-9,TRBD2,CASSLAVAGANEQFF,TGTGCCAGCAGCTTAGCCGTAGCGGGAGCCAATGAGCAGTTCTTC
many,TRBJ1-1,TRBV5-1,-,CASSSTPGRRVKDTEAFF,TGCGCCAGCAGCTCAACCCCGGGACGGCGGGTTAAAGACACTGAAGCCTTCTTT
-,TRBJ1-2,TRBV7-6,-,CASSPGPIHGYTF,TGTGCCAGCAGTCCAGGCCCGATCCATGGCTACACCTTC
many,TRBJ1-5,TRBV18,-,CASSPTQGNQPQHF,TGTGCCAGCTCCCCCACCCAAGGGAATCAGCCCCAGCATTTT
few,TRBJ2-7,TRBV7-9,-,CASSLEVVTYEQYF,TGTGCCAGCAGCTTAGAGGTAGTAACCTACGAGCAGTACTTC
many,TRBJ2-7,TRBV18,-,CASSPIVDSSYEQYF,TGTGCCAGCTCACCAATTGTCGACAGCTCCTACGAGCAGTACTTC
few,TRBJ2-3,TRBV5-6,TRBD1,CASSLVQGAVDTQYF,TGTGCCAGCAGCTTGGTTCAGGGGGCTGTAGATACGCAGTATTTT
few,TRBJ2-5,TRBV11-1,TRBD1,CASSPDRGPQETQYF,TGTGCCAGCAGCCCCGACAGGGGGCCTCAAGAGACCCAGTACTTC
-,TRBJ1-1,TRBV5-1,-,CASSLVTGSYATEAFF,TGCGCCAGCAGCTTGGTTACAGGGTCGTATGCCACTGAAGCTTTCTTT
-,TRBJ2-7,TRBV28,-,CASSSPASLYEQYF,TGTGCCAGCAGTTCGCCAGCGAGCTTGTACGAGCAGTACTTC
few,TRBJ2-2,TRBV11-2,-,CASSRGQPNTGELFF,TGTGCCAGCAGCCGCGGACAGCCGAACACCGGGGAGCTGTTTTTT
many,TRBJ1-5,TRBV12-3/TRBV12-4,-,CASSLGSGNQPQHF,TGTGCCAGCAGTTTGGGATCGGGCAATCAGCCCCAGCATTTT
few,TRBJ2-6,TRBV28,-,CASSLVGSSGANVLTF,TGTGCCAGCAGTTTAGTCGGGAGCTCTGGGGCCAACGTCCTGACTTTC
-,TRBJ2-3,TRBV20-1,-,CSARDRMTMRTDTQYF,TGCAGTGCTAGAGATCGTATGACTATGCGCACAGATACGCAGTATTTT
-,TRBJ2-6,TRBV28,-,CATTSGANVLTF,TGTGCCACCACATCTGGGGCCAACGTCCTGACTTTC
many,TRBJ2-1,TRBV4-2,TRBD2,CASSQDSTSGSYNEQFF,TGTGCCAGCAGCCAAGATTCGACTAGCGGGAGTTACAATGAGCAGTTCTTC
many,TRBJ1-1,TRBV7-2,-,CASSLFKVFF,TGTGCCAGCAGCTTATTTAAGGTTTTCTTT